This TCR beta chain is from a study of T-cell memory formation after mild COVID-19. TCRdb reanalysed the 5' RACE reads using MiXCR and keeps one entry per CDR3 protein. The sample records 180,000 or so distinct CDR3 sequences, 16% being singletons. The receptor was isolated from an adult woman who had mild COVID-19 (a few samples of this study predate the infection). Cell type and time point are not known. Sequencing was done on a sample of PBMCs or a T cell subset sorted from them (not recorded which).

CDR3: CASSVWEGAEETQYF. CDR3 in DNA: TGTGCCAGCAGCGTATGGGAGGGAGCCGAAGAGACCCAGTACTTC. This rearrangement joins TRBV9 to TRBJ2-5; 7 bases map to TRBD2. V lost 1 base to trimming and J lost 3 bases; unmatched junction nucleotides: 6. The CDR3 is 15 amino acids. Germline values: CDR1 SGDLS, CDR2 YYNGEE. Together with reference TRBV9 and TRBJ2-5, the CDR3 gives the full variable domain: DSGVTQTPKHLITATGQRVTLRCSPRSGDLSVYWYQQSLDQGLQFLIQYYNGEERAKGNILERFSAQQFPDLHSELNLSSLELGDSALYFCASSVWEGAEETQYFGPGTRLLVL.